The 5 T cell receptor beta chains presented below share a single source sample, sequenced in a study of regulatory T cells in long-lasting Graves disease. Time point reported: newly diagnosed GD, antithyroid drugs for less than 3 months. RNA from PBMCs was the source of the TCR library. With iRepertoire HTBI primers and Arm-PCR of CDR3 regions, TCR beta libraries were built. TCRdb analysed the multiplex PCR reads with MiXCR anew, one entry per CDR3 protein. This repertoire shows approximately 460,000 distinct CDR3 sequences, around 17% found once; its top ten account for around 10%. The same sample was also used in a study of T cells in Graves' hyperthyroidism and ophthalmopathy.

Source: peripheral blood mononuclear cells (PBMCs), taken at new diagnosis, from a patient treated with antithyroid drugs. Source of these receptors: a woman between 25 and 40 years old with Graves disease.

This clonotype was seen repeatedly, ten times or more. This rearrangement joins TRBV20-1 to TRBJ2-7, with TRBD2 matching over 11 bases. CDR3 size: 13 residues. V dropped 4 bases and J dropped 4; count of bases not matched to a gene: 3. Germline-derived CDR1 and CDR2 are DFQATT and SNEGSKA (reference sequence). The CDR3: CSAMASGRYEQYF. CDR3 sequence (DNA): TGCAGTGCTATGGCTAGCGGGAGGTACGAGCAGTACTTC.

This clonotype was seen at least ten times. J is TRBJ2-5 and V is TRBV18; D is unresolved. The CDR3 runs 15 residues. V lost 3 bases, J lost 5 bases, and 16 bases lay in between. Germline V gene lookup returns CDR1 KGHSH and CDR2 LQKENI. CDR3 residues: CASSPQQDWAETQYF. The CDR3 nucleotides read TGTGCCAGCTCACCGCAACAAGATTGGGCGGAGACCCAGTACTTC.

This clonotype showed up just a few times. The V gene is TRBV27, the J gene TRBJ1-4; D not resolved. Germline-derived CDR1 and CDR2 are MNHEY and SMNVEV (reference sequence). Trimming shortened V by 5 bases and J by 7 bases, and 17 bases separated the two germline ends. This CDR3 spans 15 amino acids. CDR3 region: CASSPLGRSSEKLFF. CDR3 nucleotides: TGTGCCAGCAGTCCTCTGGGCAGGAGTAGTGAAAAACTGTTTTTT.

This clonotype has at least ten counts. The gene calls are TRBV27 and TRBJ1-1; TRBD1 matches 10 bases. Germline values: CDR1 MNHEY, CDR2 SMNVEV (reference sequence). V lost 8 bases, J lost 5 bases, and 11 bases stayed unmatched. The CDR3 runs 15 residues. As DNA, the CDR3 is TGTGCCAGCGTGGGGACAGGGGATCGGGGGACTGAAGCTTTCTTT. The encoded protein is CASVGTGDRGTEAFF.

The V and J genes are TRBV20-1 and TRBJ2-7; 8 bases align to TRBD1. CDR1 is DFQATT and CDR2 is SNEGSKA in the germline V gene (reference sequence). With V trimmed by 3 bases and J by 2 bases, 6 bases remained unmatched. The CDR3 covers 14 residues. As DNA, the CDR3 is TGCAGTGCTAGGGGCTCAGGGGGCGCCTACGAGCAGTACTTC. The encoded protein is CSARGSGGAYEQYF.